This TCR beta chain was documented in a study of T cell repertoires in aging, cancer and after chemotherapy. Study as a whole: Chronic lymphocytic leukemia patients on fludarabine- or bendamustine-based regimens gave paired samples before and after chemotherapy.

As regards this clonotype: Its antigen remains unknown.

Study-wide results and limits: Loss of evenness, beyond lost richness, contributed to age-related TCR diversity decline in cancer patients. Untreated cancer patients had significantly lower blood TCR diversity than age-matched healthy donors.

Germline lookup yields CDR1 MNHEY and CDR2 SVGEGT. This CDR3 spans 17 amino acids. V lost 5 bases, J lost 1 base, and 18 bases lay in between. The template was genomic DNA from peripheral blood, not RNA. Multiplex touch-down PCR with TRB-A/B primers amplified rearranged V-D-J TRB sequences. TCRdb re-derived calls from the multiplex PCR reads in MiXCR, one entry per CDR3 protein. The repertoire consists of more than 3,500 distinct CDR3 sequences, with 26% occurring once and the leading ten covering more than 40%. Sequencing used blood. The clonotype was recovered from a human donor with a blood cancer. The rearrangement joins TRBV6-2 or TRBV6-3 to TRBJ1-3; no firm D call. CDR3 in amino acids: CASSEAIRAASGNTIYF. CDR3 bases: TGTGCCAGCAGTGAAGCAATTCGGGCAGCATCTGGAAACACCATATATTTT.